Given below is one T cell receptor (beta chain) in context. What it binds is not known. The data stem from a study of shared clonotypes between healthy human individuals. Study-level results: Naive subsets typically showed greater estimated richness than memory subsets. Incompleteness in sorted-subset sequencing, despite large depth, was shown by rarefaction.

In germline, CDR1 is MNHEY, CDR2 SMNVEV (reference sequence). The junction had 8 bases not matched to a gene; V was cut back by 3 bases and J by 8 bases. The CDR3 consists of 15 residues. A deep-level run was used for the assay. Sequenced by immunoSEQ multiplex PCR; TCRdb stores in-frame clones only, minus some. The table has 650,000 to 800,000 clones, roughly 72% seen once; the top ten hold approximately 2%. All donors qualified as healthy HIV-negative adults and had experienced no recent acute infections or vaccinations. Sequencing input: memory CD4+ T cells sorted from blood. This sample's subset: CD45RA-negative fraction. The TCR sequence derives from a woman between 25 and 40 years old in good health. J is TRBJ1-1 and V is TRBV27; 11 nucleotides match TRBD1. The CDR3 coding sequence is TGTGCCAGCAGTTTCGCCCGGACAGGGGGCGGGGAAGCTTTCTTT. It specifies CASSFARTGGGEAFF.